The 23 T cell receptor beta chains reported below all come from one sample, sequenced in a study of CD8 T cells in Susac syndrome (dated by TCRdb to about 2019). Libraries were built with the immunoSEQ multiplex PCR assay. RNA was extracted using the RNeasy kit, and roughly 0.45 to 1 ug of the RNA was reverse transcribed with random hexamers. TCRdb reworked the public reads: Q25 trimming with fastp, MiXCR clone assembly, productive beta chains retained. Records with the same CDR3 protein are collapsed into one entry carrying the most frequent genes and DNA. Recorded for this sample are approximately 25,000 distinct CDR3 sequences; around 95% of them occurred a single time. Around 0.62% of the sample goes to the ten largest clones. The sequenced material came from CD8+ T cells from PBMCs. The receptors derive from a human donor with Susac syndrome.

The gene calls are TRBV6-5 and TRBJ2-5, with D tentatively TRBD2 (6 bases). Trimming removed 6 bases at V and 5 bases at J, with 13 bases between. The CDR3 is 13 amino acids. Germline CDR1 reads MNHEY; CDR2 reads SVGAGI. CDR3 DNA sequence: TGTGCCAGCAGACAAACTAGCTACGAGACCCAGTACTTC. Translating it yields CASRQTSYETQYF.

The chain combines TRBV6-4 with TRBJ2-3; 7 bases are a match to TRBD2. The CDR3 is 14 amino acids. Per germline, CDR1 MRHNA and CDR2 SNTAGT. Trimming took 2 bases from V and 1 from J; bases not matched to a gene: 0. This CDR3 reads CASSDAGGTDTQYF. CDR3 bases: TGTGCCAGCAGTGACGCGGGGGGCACAGATACGCAGTATTTT.

The rearrangement links TRBV11-1 to TRBJ1-1, with D maybe TRBD1 (5 bases). Trimming shortened V by 0 bases and J by 0 bases, and 14 bases separated the two germline ends. Looked up from germline, CDR1 is SGHAT and CDR2 is FQDESV (reference sequence). This CDR3 has 17 residues. CDR3 bases: TGTGCCAGCAGCTTAGCACCGGGACCGACAATGAACACTGAAGCTTTCTTT. Its protein is CASSLAPGPTMNTEAFF.

The V and J genes are TRBV6-5 and TRBJ2-2, with D maybe TRBD1 (6 bases). The CDR3 loop spans 15 amino acids. Germline loops: CDR1 MNHEY, CDR2 SVGAGI. The ends were cut back, 4 bases at V and 3 bases at J, with 12 bases in the middle. The CDR3 nucleotides are TGTGCCAGCAGTTTAACAGGGTTTGACACCGGGGAGCTGTTTTTT. This codes for CASSLTGFDTGELFF.

The chain employs TRBV20-1 and TRBJ1-2, with D possibly TRBD1 on 5 matching bases. The germline V and J ends were trimmed by 0 bases and 0 bases, with 11 bases remaining between them. CDR3 size: 15 residues. CDR1 and CDR2 from the germline V gene are DFQATT and SNEGSKA (reference sequence). The CDR3 coding sequence is TGCAGTGCTAGAGAGTGGGACCTACCTAACTATGGCTACACCTTC. Protein sequence: CSAREWDLPNYGYTF.

This chain connects TRBV20-1 to TRBJ1-4; maybe TRBD1 (6 bases). V was cut by 5 bases and J by 0 bases, with 22 bases left in between. Germline assignment: CDR1 DFQATT and CDR2 SNEGSKA (reference sequence). There are 18 residues in the CDR3. CDR3 in DNA: TGCAGTGCTCAACGGGATACAGGGTTTGGGGCAACTAATGAAAAACTGTTTTTT. Its translation: CSAQRDTGFGATNEKLFF.

The gene calls are TRBV5-4 and TRBJ1-2; a possible D gene is TRBD1 (5 bases). Trimming left V 4 bases short and J 8 bases short, with 15 bases between. The CDR3 is 13 residues long. CDR1 and CDR2 from the germline V gene are SGHNT and YYREEE (reference sequence). The CDR3 DNA follows: TGTGCCAGCAGCGGGGGAGGTTTTAGGGGCTACACCTTC. This encodes CASSGGGFRGYTF.

V usage is TRBV6-5 and J usage is TRBJ2-7; D tentatively reads TRBD1 or TRBD2 (6 bases each). The CDR3 loop spans 17 amino acids. Deletions cut 2 bases from V and 2 bases from J, with 19 bases between. Per the germline V gene, CDR1 is MNHEY and CDR2 is SVGAGI. For the CDR3, the DNA is TGTGCCAGCAGTTACAAGCCTCCGGGGGCAGCCCCCTACGAGCAGTACTTC. Encoded protein: CASSYKPPGAAPYEQYF.

This rearrangement joins TRBV7-9 to TRBJ2-1; the D gene could be TRBD1 or TRBD2 (6 bases each). Deletions cut 1 base from V and 2 bases from J, with 9 bases between. The CDR3 loop spans 15 amino acids. From germline, CDR1 is SEHNR and CDR2 FQNEAQ (reference sequence). In DNA form, the CDR3 reads TGTGCCAGCAGCTTAGGAGGGGGGACCTACAATGAGCAGTTCTTC. It specifies CASSLGGGTYNEQFF.

This chain joins TRBV15 and TRBJ1-3; D is ambiguous. V lost 5 bases, J lost 0 bases, and 2 bases lay in between. This CDR3 spans 12 amino acids. Germline-derived CDR1 and CDR2 are LNHNV and YYDKDF (reference sequence). The CDR3 DNA reads TGTGCCACCAGCTTCTCTGGAAACACCATATATTTT. This sequence encodes CATSFSGNTIYF.

The CDR3 sequence is CATGGGVGQGTTRGGGELFF. The CDR3 region has the DNA TGTGCCACCGGAGGCGGTGTAGGACAGGGGACAACTCGAGGGGGCGGGGAGCTGTTTTTT. The chain employs TRBV24-1 and TRBJ2-2; 9 positions match TRBD1. With V trimmed by 9 bases and J by 7 bases, 26 bases remained unmatched. From germline, CDR1 is KGHDR and CDR2 SFDVKD. This CDR3 is 20 amino acids long.

This clonotype was seen just once. The rearrangement links TRBV19 to TRBJ1-5, with a weak D call TRBD1 (5 bases). V was cut by 1 base and J by 4 bases, with 8 bases left in between. The CDR3 has 14 amino acids. The germline V gene encodes CDR1 LNHDA and CDR2 SQIVND (reference sequence). CDR3 bases: TGTGCCAGTAGTATAGCTCCAGGGAATCAGCCCCAGCATTTT. This translates into CASSIAPGNQPQHF.

The chain is built from TRBV29-1 and TRBJ1-2; weak D call: TRBD1 (6 bases). Germline V gives CDR1 SQVTM, CDR2 ANQGSEA. V lost 3 bases and J 4 bases, leaving 15 bases between the germline ends. The CDR3 sequence is 14 residues long. CDR3 amino acids: CSVDEQGLGYGYTF. The CDR3 nucleotides read TGCAGCGTTGACGAGCAGGGGCTGGGCTATGGCTACACCTTC.

The V and J genes are TRBV19 and TRBJ2-7; no reliable D call. The CDR3 runs 14 residues. CDR1 is LNHDA and CDR2 is SQIVND in the germline V gene (reference sequence). With 5 bases removed from V and 0 bases from J, the gap between germline ends came to 11 bases. CDR3 DNA sequence: TGTGCCAGTAGTTCTCCTTCGCGCTCCTACGAGCAGTACTTC. Its translation is CASSSPSRSYEQYF. Filled out from reference TRBV19 and TRBJ2-7, the complete variable domain reads DGGITQSPKYLFRKEGQNVTLSCEQNLNHDAMYWYRQDPGQGLRLIYYSQIVNDFQKGDIAEGYSVSREKKESFPLTVTSAQKNPTAFYLCASSSPSRSYEQYFGPGTRLTVT.

The chain recombines TRBV15 with TRBJ1-5; maybe TRBD1 (5 bases). The ends were cut back, 3 bases at V and 3 bases at J, with 15 bases in the middle. There are 16 residues in the CDR3. CDR1 LNHNV and CDR2 YYDKDF come from the germline V gene (reference sequence). CDR3 coding DNA: TGTGCCACCAGCAGCAAATCGGGGCAGTCCAATCAGCCCCAGCATTTT. Translation: CATSSKSGQSNQPQHF. The variable domain in full, with the rest retrieved from reference TRBV15 and TRBJ1-5, is DAMVIQNPRYQVTQFGKPVTLSCSQTLNHNVMYWYQQKSSQAPKLLFHYYDKDFNNEADTPDNFQSRRPNTSFCFLDIRSPGLGDTAMYLCATSSKSGQSNQPQHFGDGTRLSIL.

Remarks on this clonotype: An end of the junction does not agree with germline; a read error may underlie this. The rearrangement links TRBV14 to TRBJ2-5; D gene unclear. Germline CDR1 and CDR2: SGHDN and FVKESK. This CDR3 spans 12 amino acids. The CDR3 bases are TGTGCCAGAAGCCCATATGAAGAGACCCAGTACTTC. Its protein is CARSPYEETQYF.

This clonotype was found once. This rearrangement joins TRBV2 to TRBJ2-2; 8 nucleotides line up with TRBD2. The germline CDR1 and CDR2 sequences are SNHLY and FYNNEI. V lost 3 bases and J lost 1; bases outside the gene matches: 4. There are 16 residues in the CDR3. Written as DNA, the CDR3 is TGTGCCAGCAGTGAGTTTGCGGGGGGGAACACCGGGGAGCTGTTTTTT. This translates into CASSEFAGGNTGELFF.

The rearrangement uses TRBV14 and TRBJ2-7; D gene uncertain. V shed 1 base and J shed 1 base, with 5 bases lying between them. The CDR3 runs 13 residues. Germline V gives CDR1 SGHDN, CDR2 FVKESK. CDR3 coding DNA: TGTGCCAGCAGCCAAGGATTATCCTACGAGCAGTACTTC. Protein sequence: CASSQGLSYEQYF.

V is TRBV5-1 and J is TRBJ1-4, with D maybe TRBD1 (6 bases). The CDR3 spans 17 residues. The V and J ends lost 3 bases and 5 bases respectively, with 20 bases between them. Germline CDR1 and CDR2: SGHRS and YFSETQ. The CDR3 DNA is TGCGCCAGCAGCTATGAGAACTCGGGACAAGAAAATGAAAAACTGTTTTTT. The encoded protein is CASSYENSGQENEKLFF.

The chain combines TRBV4-3 with TRBJ2-1, with TRBD2 matching 9 bases. V lost 4 bases and J lost 5; bases outside the gene matches: 9. The CDR3 spans 16 residues. From germline, CDR1 is LGHNA and CDR2 YSLEER. The CDR3 sequence is CASSPYGRGGNNEQFF. In DNA, the CDR3 is TGCGCCAGCAGCCCTTACGGGCGGGGGGGCAACAATGAGCAGTTCTTC.

The chain recombines TRBV19 with TRBJ2-7, with a tentative D call TRBD2 (6 bases). CDR3 length equals 15 residues. Germline CDR1 is LNHDA and CDR2 is SQIVND (reference sequence). V was pared by 5 bases and J by 0 bases, with 14 bases between. CDR3 sequence reads: CASSVSSADSYEQYF. In nucleotides, the CDR3 is TGTGCCAGTAGTGTATCTAGCGCCGACTCCTACGAGCAGTACTTC.

The chain couples TRBV6-5 to TRBJ2-6; perhaps TRBD1 as D (5 bases). Trimming cost V 2 bases and J 0 bases, with 11 bases left between them. The germline gives CDR1 MNHEY, CDR2 SVGAGI. The CDR3 runs 17 residues. CDR3 sequence (DNA): TGTGCCAGCAGTTACGTTTGGGGCAACTCTGGGGCCAACGTCCTGACTTTC. Encoded protein: CASSYVWGNSGANVLTF.

This sequence joins TRBV5-4 and TRBJ2-1; 8 nucleotides match TRBD2. The V segment lost 3 bases and the J segment 2 bases; nucleotides outside the gene matches: 4. The germline CDR1 and CDR2 sequences are SGHNT and YYREEE (reference sequence). The CDR3 is made up of 15 amino acids. DNA of the CDR3: TGTGCCAGCAGCTCACGGGGGGGGGCCTACAATGAGCAGTTCTTC. It codes for CASSSRGGAYNEQFF.